This TCR beta chain was documented in a study of T cell responses to AZD1222 COVID-19 vaccine (TCRdb year 2021). In terms of the full investigation: AZD1222 recipients whose second dose came at about 4 weeks and those whose second dose came at about 12 weeks were combined into one group, since spike-specific TCR depth and breadth did not differ between the two schedules. TCR sequencing was performed for about 250 trial participants, of whom about 210 were given two doses of AZD1222 and 26 were given two doses of MenACWY control vaccine. Trial participants were enrolled by age into subgroups of 18-55, 56-69 and 70-plus years, and around 150, 29 and 61 TCR-sequenced participants, respectively, were included in these subgroups. General findings and caveats noted by the study authors: CD4 TCRs associated with the vaccine covered the entire spike protein, and the dominant responses were in regions 160-218 and 743-854. In the small 56-69-year group, the increase in depth fell short of significance, most likely because of low power. No day 14 peak-response samples were available, so repertoires were characterized only after the peak T cell response. Reportedly, almost half of the unique spike-specific TCRs recognized epitopes lying outside the regions that are mutated in the B.1.351 and B.1.1.7 variants. Participants were mostly white British and included more females than males, and it was suggested by the authors that clonal diversity may have been underestimated. Only a handful of AZD1222 recipients were SARS-CoV-2 seropositive at baseline, limiting conclusions about previously exposed vaccinees. After two AZD1222 doses, both the breadth and the depth of spike-specific TCRs were significantly higher than at day 0 and than in MenACWY recipients.

Of note for this clone: The antigen this receptor binds is unknown. Per-base quality was not reported, and no clone a single base away is much larger than it.

The CDR3 regions of human TCRbeta chains were analyzed by immunosequencing. The authors' analysis ran thus. TCRs in the repertoires were matched against a reference library of SARS-CoV-2-specific TCRs that had been generated with the MIRA antigen-specificity platform. Breadth meant the fraction of unique TCRs that were SARS-CoV-2-associated, whereas depth meant the fraction of total T cells that were SARS-CoV-2-associated. Using the MIRA data, each spike-specific TCR was assigned both to the spike region to which the TCR was reactive and to a CD4 or CD8 class. Log10-transformed breadth and depth values were compared by one-way ANOVA with Sidak's multiple comparisons tests. The table was pulled from immuneACCESS by TCRdb, which kept in-frame rearrangements only. Such tables lose some clones; where checked, under half of the loss comes from unresolved V genes, and the rest has no known cause. V, J and clone size were drawn from that table, and D and trimming were deduced from the DNA. Here the sample has about 150,000 clones; 70% to 90% occur a single time. Together, the top ten hold 2.2% of the sample.

CDR1 SGHTA and CDR2 FQGTGA were looked up in the germline V gene. There are 16 amino acids in the CDR3, from cysteine to phenylalanine inclusive. CDR3 DNA only is kept here, 48 bases in frame from base 1. V is cut by 5 bases and J by 6 bases, and the space between the germline ends is 20 bases. The time point label, read with the paper, signifies: baseline before first vaccination. The vaccinee samples were drawn from two UK trials, COV001 and COV002, one of which was a single-blind randomized controlled phase 2/3 trial testing AZD1222 (ChAdOx1 nCoV-19) in healthy adults. Trial participant PBMC samples were collected at day 0 and day 28 after the second dose for TCRbeta chain sequencing.

The chain joins TRBV7-3 to TRBJ2-1, with a tentative D call of TRBD1 or TRBD2, each matching 5 bases. The TCR was taken from an adult in good health. Sample: peripheral blood, taken on day 0 of AZD1222 vaccination. The CDR3 here reads CASSPSGTVGLNEQFF. Here is the DNA: TGTGCCAGCAGCCCTTCGGGGACCGTAGGGCTCAATGAGCAGTTCTTC.